This T cell receptor beta chain was identified in a study of blood T cell repertoires in COVID-19. At the level of the study: Sites in the United States, Italy and Spain provided acute and convalescent COVID-19 samples. T cells, B-cell-depleted T cells, or PBMCs provided the cDNA or gDNA that served as material.

CDR1 and CDR2 (germline): SEHNR, FQNEAQ (reference sequence). The CDR3 contains 12 residues. V was pared by 2 bases and J by 7 bases, with 8 bases between. Methods used by the authors: Amplifying reference gene primers gave estimates of nucleated cell counts. Here immunoSEQ multiplex PCR was the method, and the copy in TCRdb shows in-frame clones only, minus some. That table is the source of V, J and clone size, and D and trimming were worked out from the DNA. The sample includes 150,000 to 200,000 clones, 75% to 90% of them seen just once. Sequencing was performed on peripheral blood. The V and J genes are TRBV7-9 and TRBJ1-1; D gene ambiguous. The TCR sequence derives from a human donor in a cohort sampled during active COVID-19. The CDR3 DNA is TGTGCCAGCAGCTTAATCGGGGATGAAGCTTTCTTT. It yields the protein CASSLIGDEAFF.